This TCR beta chain was sequenced in a study of CD8 T cells in ankylosing spondylitis. In TCRdb, the 5' RACE reads were re-called with MiXCR into one record per CDR3 protein. The repertoire consists of just under 350,000 distinct CDR3 sequences, with 14% to 15% occurring once and the leading ten covering approximately 0.99%. Only a few counts were recorded for this clonotype. CDR1 and CDR2 (germline): SGHNT, YENEEA. After removal of 6 bases from V and 4 bases from J, the junction contained 9 bases not matched to a gene. CDR3 length: 16 amino acids. Sequencing used blood, either unsorted or a sorted T cell fraction (not recorded which). This TCR was recovered from a male donor with ankylosing spondylitis or in good health (not recorded which). This chain uses TRBV11-3 with TRBJ2-3; TRBD2 aligns across 11 bases. DNA for the CDR3: TGTGCCAGCAGTGGAGTAGCGGGGGGGCGGGCAGATACGCAGTATTTT. Protein sequence: CASSGVAGGRADTQYF.